The T cell receptor beta chain under discussion was sequenced for a study of type 1 regulatory T cells. Looking at the study overall: This in vitro CD4 product, T-allo10, is enriched for Tr1 cells and alloantigen-specific.

Regarding the study as a whole: Type 1 regulatory T cells had a more restricted TCR repertoire than non-type 1 regulatory T cells.

This CDR3 is built from 14 residues. The V end was cut by 4 bases, the J end by 5 bases, with 15 bases between. The germline gives CDR1 SGHDT, CDR2 YYEEEE. TCRdb called the reads again in MiXCR, with one record for every CDR3 protein. Of several thousand distinct CDR3 sequences in the sample, 20% to 30% were seen once. As concerns this clonotype: The antigen remains unidentified.

Sequencing was carried out using cultured type 1 regulatory T (Tr1) cells, either the whole culture or a sorted fraction (not recorded which). The chain is built from TRBV5-6 and TRBJ1-2; tentative D call: TRBD1 (6 bases). The clonotype originates from a human donor in good health. For the CDR3, the DNA is TGTGCCAGCAGCCCCGTCGAAGGGGGTTATGGCTACACCTTC. Its translation is CASSPVEGGYGYTF. The complete variable domain, with remaining parts taken from reference TRBV5-6 and TRBJ1-2, reads DAGVTQSPTHLIKTRGQQVTLRCSPKSGHDTVSWYQQALGQGPQFIFQYYEEEERQRGNFPDRFSGHQFPNYSSELNVNALLLGDSALYLCASSPVEGGYGYTFGSGTRLTVV.